This T cell receptor (beta chain) was identified during a study of blood T cell repertoires in COVID-19. Study processing details: Amplification of reference gene primers was used by the study to estimate nucleated cell counts. TCRdb's copy holds only in-frame clones and misses some; the assay was immunoSEQ multiplex PCR. V, J and clone size reflect that table, while D and trimming were determined from the DNA. Of 65,000 to 80,000 clones listed, approximately 78% are singletons. For this clone: Different DNA sequences within this sample yield the same CDR3.

The sample taken for sequencing was peripheral blood. This clonotype originated in a human donor in a cohort sampled during active COVID-19.

The CDR3 protein is CASSPTGGNTEAFF. The CDR3 DNA reads TGTGCCAGCTCTCCTACAGGGGGGAACACTGAAGCTTTCTTT. The chain recombines TRBV18 with TRBJ1-1, with 8 positions matching TRBD1. The CDR3 extends over 14 amino acids. Germline V gene data show CDR1 as KGHSH and CDR2 as LQKENI. V dropped 6 bases and J dropped 1; count of bases not matched to a gene: 4.